A selection of T cell receptor beta chains follows, all from one sample in a study of cytomegalovirus exposure and HLA in healthy donors. The protocol was immunoSEQ multiplex PCR, while the TCRdb copy is restricted to in-frame clones and leaves out a portion. The sample lists 260,000 or so clones; roughly 87% were seen once. The sequenced sample was PBMCs. The receptors shown here come from a woman in her twenties or thirties in good health and CMV-seronegative. Each CDR3 is given with its conserved first and last residue. The D gene is left open where the match is weak. For some rows the clone size is stated as once, few or many, or as a class when expanded; others skip it.

CDR3 protein | CDR3 DNA | CDR3 length | D gene | clone size | J gene | V gene
CASSLGTSGRDEQFF | TGTGCCAGCAGCTTGGGGACTAGCGGGCGAGATGAGCAGTTCTTC | 15 | TRBD2 | - | TRBJ2-1 | TRBV7-6
CASSALDMAGELFF | TGTGCCAGCAGTGCCCTTGACATGGCCGGGGAGCTGTTTTTT | 14 | - | - | TRBJ2-2 | TRBV6-1
CASSLEGRSDEQFF | TGTGCCAGCAGCTTAGAGGGCCGCAGCGATGAGCAGTTCTTC | 14 | - | once | TRBJ2-1 | TRBV7-9
CSVVYVTQYF | TGCAGCGTTGTTTATGTGACCCAGTACTTC | 10 | - | - | TRBJ2-5 | TRBV29-1
CASSLAGTGLYEQYF | TGCGCCAGCAGCTTGGCGGGGACAGGGCTCTACGAGCAGTACTTC | 15 | TRBD1 | - | TRBJ2-7 | TRBV5-1
CASSPEWGSNEKLFF | TGTGCCAGCAGTCCCGAGTGGGGGTCTAATGAAAAACTGTTTTTT | 15 | - | - | TRBJ1-4 | TRBV7-9
CASSPSTGALGDTEAFF | TGTGCCAGCAGCCCCTCGACAGGGGCGCTGGGTGACACTGAAGCTTTCTTT | 17 | TRBD1 | - | TRBJ1-1 | TRBV5-6
CASSLAIGRTIANTGELFF | TGTGCCAGCAGCTTGGCCATTGGTCGGACAATTGCGAACACCGGGGAGCTGTTTTTT | 19 | - | - | TRBJ2-2 | TRBV5-8
CASRLDPDTQYF | TGTGCAAGTCGCTTAGACCCAGATACGCAGTATTTT | 12 | - | - | TRBJ2-3 | TRBV12-2
CASSPLSGKNTEAFF | TGTGCCAGCTCACCACTCTCAGGGAAGAACACTGAAGCTTTCTTT | 15 | - | - | TRBJ1-1 | TRBV18
CASTYWTSGSYEQYF | TGTGCCAGCACGTACTGGACTAGCGGGAGTTACGAGCAGTACTTC | 15 | TRBD2 | once | TRBJ2-7 | TRBV5-8
CASSKGVGNQPQHF | TGTGCCAGCAGCAAGGGGGTCGGGAATCAGCCCCAGCATTTT | 14 | - | - | TRBJ1-5 | TRBV13
CASSQDTDSSYNEQFF | TGCGCCAGCAGCCAAGATACGGATTCCTCCTACAATGAGCAGTTCTTC | 16 | - | - | TRBJ2-1 | TRBV4-1
CASSLLPLANTGELFF | TGTGCCAGCAGCTTACTTCCCCTAGCGAACACCGGGGAGCTGTTTTTT | 16 | - | - | TRBJ2-2 | TRBV7-3
CASSLVRTVNTGELFF | TGTGCCAGCAGCTTAGTAAGGACGGTGAACACCGGGGAGCTGTTTTTT | 16 | - | - | TRBJ2-2 | TRBV7-9
CASRFISSGANVLTF | TGTGCCAGCAGGTTTATTAGCTCTGGGGCCAACGTCCTGACTTTC | 15 | - | - | TRBJ2-6 | TRBV6-5
CASSRGQETQYF | TGCGCCAGCAGCAGGGGGCAAGAGACCCAGTACTTC | 12 | - | - | TRBJ2-5 | TRBV5-1
CSVDLAGGYSEQFF | TGCAGCGTTGATCTAGCGGGAGGGTATAGTGAGCAGTTCTTC | 14 | TRBD2 | - | TRBJ2-1 | TRBV29-1
CASSPRLGGGAVYEQYF | TGTGCCAGCAGCCCGAGGCTAGGAGGGGGCGCAGTCTACGAGCAGTACTTC | 17 | - | - | TRBJ2-7 | TRBV21-1
CASSPTGTEKEFF | TGCGCCAGCAGCCCGACAGGGACCGAGAAGGAGTTCTTC | 13 | TRBD1 | - | TRBJ2-1 | TRBV5-1
CASSMVPGETQYF | TGTGCCAGTAGTATGGTTCCTGGGGAGACCCAGTACTTC | 13 | - | once | TRBJ2-5 | TRBV19
CASSPGAAVPGELFF | TGTGCCAGCAGCCCAGGAGCGGCCGTCCCCGGGGAGCTGTTTTTT | 15 | - | - | TRBJ2-2 | TRBV7-6
CAISELGLGGSQETQYF | TGTGCCATCAGTGAGCTAGGACTAGGGGGGAGTCAAGAGACCCAGTACTTC | 17 | - | - | TRBJ2-5 | TRBV10-3
CASSQELSSGHYEQYF | TGCGCCAGCAGCCAAGAATTGTCTAGCGGACACTACGAGCAGTACTTC | 16 | TRBD2 | - | TRBJ2-7 | TRBV4-3
CASSSHPQETQYF | TGTGCCAGCAGTTCCCATCCCCAAGAGACCCAGTACTTC | 13 | - | - | TRBJ2-5 | TRBV6-6
CASSQQGIQVTQYF | TGTGCCAGCAGCCAACAGGGGATTCAAGTGACCCAGTACTTC | 14 | - | - | TRBJ2-5 | TRBV4-2
CASSLAEIAGNTGELFF | TGCGCCAGCAGCTTGGCCGAAATAGCGGGGAACACCGGGGAGCTGTTTTTT | 17 | TRBD2 | - | TRBJ2-2 | TRBV5-1
CASSLQSQETQYF | TGTGCCAGCAGCCTACAGTCCCAAGAGACCCAGTACTTC | 13 | - | - | TRBJ2-5 | TRBV11-2
CSIDPTLDYGYTF | TGCAGCATTGACCCTACTCTCGACTATGGCTACACCTTC | 13 | - | once | TRBJ1-2 | TRBV29-1
CASSAELAGGNNEQFF | TGTGCCAGCAGCGCCGAACTAGCGGGAGGAAACAATGAGCAGTTCTTC | 16 | TRBD2 | - | TRBJ2-1 | TRBV9
CASAVGLRSYNEQFF | TGTGCCAGCGCGGTTGGGCTTCGCTCCTACAATGAGCAGTTCTTC | 15 | - | - | TRBJ2-1 | TRBV2
CASSDISPGTQYF | TGTGCCAGTAGCGACATCTCCCCCGGGACCCAGTACTTC | 13 | - | - | TRBJ2-5 | TRBV19